This T cell receptor beta chain was observed in a study of blood T cell repertoires in COVID-19. The wider study: The United States, Italy and Spain provided the acute and convalescent COVID-19 samples. In each case, the material was cDNA or gDNA derived from T cells, B-cell-depleted T cells, or PBMCs.

V was pared by 3 bases and J by 4 bases, with 10 bases between. Germline V gene lookup returns CDR1 LNHDA and CDR2 SQIVND (reference sequence). The CDR3 is 14 residues long. Per the original methods: Amplified reference gene primers provided the basis for estimating nucleated cell counts. Method: immunoSEQ multiplex PCR; TCRdb's copy keeps in-frame clones and lacks some. The V and J calls and the clone size are those of that table, but D and trimming were determined from the DNA. The table shows 250,000 to 350,000 clones, with approximately 85% occurring only once. The specimen sequenced was peripheral blood. The chain couples TRBV19 to TRBJ2-4, with a possible D match to TRBD1 (6 bases). The clonotype originates from a human donor with COVID-19, enrolled during active disease. The donor label of this sample is uncertain. CDR3 loop: CASSIFGQKNIQYF. CDR3 coding DNA: TGTGCCAGTAGTATCTTCGGACAGAAAAACATTCAGTACTTC.